This TCR beta chain was recovered during a study of identical twins (dated by TCRdb to 2016 to 2017). About the study as a whole: The study deep-sequenced TCR alpha and beta repertoires from monozygotic twins, unrelated adults of various ages and cord blood to test whether fetal clonotypes persist. Replicate twin experiments were performed at different times using different library preparation protocols to rule out contamination.

All donors were healthy Caucasians. Three pairs of female monozygotic twins, all aged roughly 18 to 30 years, made up the twin cohort. Positive isolation kits from Invitrogen were used to isolate the CD4+ and CD8+ T cell populations. In the case of this clonotype: What this receptor recognizes is not known. The sample holds no much larger clone one base away, and base qualities are not on file.

Study-wide findings and limitations: Recombination models systematically underestimated out-of-frame TCR alpha sharing in monozygotic twins but agreed with sharing between unrelated individuals. Zero-insertion analyses could be partly confounded by invariant T cells such as MAIT and iNKT, although diverse VJ usage argued against such confounding for most clonotypes. Fewer insertions were carried by abundant cord blood beta clonotypes, a similar but weaker trend appeared in young adult naive repertoires, and no such trend appeared in memory repertoires. Conclusions relied on cross-sectional statistical analysis, since the same donors could not be followed over many years. Out-of-frame TCR alpha sequences shared between twins showed an excess of low generation-probability sequences compared with coincidental sharing between unrelated individuals. A weaker excess of twin sharing was found in beta out-of-frame sequences because the signal-to-noise ratio was lowered by fewer shared sequences.

CDR3 length: 12 amino acids, cysteine to phenylalanine. Of all the DNA, just the CDR3 is kept, 36 bases in frame from base 1. The germline ends are 11 bases apart after V is trimmed by 1 base and J by 16 bases. CDR1 and CDR2 are read off the germline V gene as MGHDK and SYGVNS. The library was obtained by 5' RACE. Instrument on record: Illumina HiSeq 2000. A universal primer binding site was introduced by template switching, and a unique molecular identifier was present in the final cDNA, enabling accurate counting of TCR cDNA molecules. Specific primers in the conserved constant-segment region were used to synthesize first-strand cDNA for the TCR alpha and beta chains. To control for contamination, every cDNA library carried two barcodes: a SMART-Mk sample barcode plus Illumina barcodes. TruSeq adapter sequences, together with Illumina sample barcodes, were added in two successive PCR steps. The Illumina HiSeq platform was used with custom primers to sequence TCR alpha and beta cDNA libraries. In the paper's pipeline: Raw reads were processed with MiGEC to extract unique molecular identifiers, and MiXCR was used to determine CDR3 positions. Recombination models were inferred per individual with the repgenHMM and IGoR tools using an EM algorithm. Shared clonotype analysis was performed with the tcR package in R, normalizing sharing by the product of cloneset sizes. To study raw recombination free of thymic and clonal selection effects, out-of-frame nonproductive sequences were analyzed. In TCRdb, the public reads were trimmed at Q25 with fastp and aligned with MiXCR, with productive beta chains retained. Every distinct CDR3 protein forms one entry, paired with its most common genes and DNA. TCRdb's processing, not the study's, gives the V and J calls here. The sample table records 500,000 or so distinct CDR3 sequences; 14% of these occur just once. Of the sample, over 0.5% is held by the ten largest clones.

These data were also filed under a second study, of yellow fever vaccine responses in identical twins. The second study also describes: The authors reported that the T cell response to vaccination in identical twins appeared partly convergent and partly personalized. In the study, vaccine-responding T cell clones were precisely tracked in identical twins.

Specimen: CD4+ T cells sorted from blood. The sequence is built from TRBV25-1 and TRBJ1-6; the D gene remains uncertain. This receptor was identified in a woman younger than 35 in good health. The DNA is TGTGCCAGCAGTGAATCGAGCCCCGTTCTCCACTTT. Its translation is CASSESSPVLHF. The reference TRBV25-1 and TRBJ1-6 proteins fill in what lies around the CDR3, so the full variable domain reads EADIYQTPRYLVIGTGKKITLECSQTMGHDKMYWYQQDPGMELHLIHYSYGVNSTEKGDLSSESTVSRIRTEHFPLTLESARPSHTSQYLCASSESSPVLHFGNGTRLTVT.